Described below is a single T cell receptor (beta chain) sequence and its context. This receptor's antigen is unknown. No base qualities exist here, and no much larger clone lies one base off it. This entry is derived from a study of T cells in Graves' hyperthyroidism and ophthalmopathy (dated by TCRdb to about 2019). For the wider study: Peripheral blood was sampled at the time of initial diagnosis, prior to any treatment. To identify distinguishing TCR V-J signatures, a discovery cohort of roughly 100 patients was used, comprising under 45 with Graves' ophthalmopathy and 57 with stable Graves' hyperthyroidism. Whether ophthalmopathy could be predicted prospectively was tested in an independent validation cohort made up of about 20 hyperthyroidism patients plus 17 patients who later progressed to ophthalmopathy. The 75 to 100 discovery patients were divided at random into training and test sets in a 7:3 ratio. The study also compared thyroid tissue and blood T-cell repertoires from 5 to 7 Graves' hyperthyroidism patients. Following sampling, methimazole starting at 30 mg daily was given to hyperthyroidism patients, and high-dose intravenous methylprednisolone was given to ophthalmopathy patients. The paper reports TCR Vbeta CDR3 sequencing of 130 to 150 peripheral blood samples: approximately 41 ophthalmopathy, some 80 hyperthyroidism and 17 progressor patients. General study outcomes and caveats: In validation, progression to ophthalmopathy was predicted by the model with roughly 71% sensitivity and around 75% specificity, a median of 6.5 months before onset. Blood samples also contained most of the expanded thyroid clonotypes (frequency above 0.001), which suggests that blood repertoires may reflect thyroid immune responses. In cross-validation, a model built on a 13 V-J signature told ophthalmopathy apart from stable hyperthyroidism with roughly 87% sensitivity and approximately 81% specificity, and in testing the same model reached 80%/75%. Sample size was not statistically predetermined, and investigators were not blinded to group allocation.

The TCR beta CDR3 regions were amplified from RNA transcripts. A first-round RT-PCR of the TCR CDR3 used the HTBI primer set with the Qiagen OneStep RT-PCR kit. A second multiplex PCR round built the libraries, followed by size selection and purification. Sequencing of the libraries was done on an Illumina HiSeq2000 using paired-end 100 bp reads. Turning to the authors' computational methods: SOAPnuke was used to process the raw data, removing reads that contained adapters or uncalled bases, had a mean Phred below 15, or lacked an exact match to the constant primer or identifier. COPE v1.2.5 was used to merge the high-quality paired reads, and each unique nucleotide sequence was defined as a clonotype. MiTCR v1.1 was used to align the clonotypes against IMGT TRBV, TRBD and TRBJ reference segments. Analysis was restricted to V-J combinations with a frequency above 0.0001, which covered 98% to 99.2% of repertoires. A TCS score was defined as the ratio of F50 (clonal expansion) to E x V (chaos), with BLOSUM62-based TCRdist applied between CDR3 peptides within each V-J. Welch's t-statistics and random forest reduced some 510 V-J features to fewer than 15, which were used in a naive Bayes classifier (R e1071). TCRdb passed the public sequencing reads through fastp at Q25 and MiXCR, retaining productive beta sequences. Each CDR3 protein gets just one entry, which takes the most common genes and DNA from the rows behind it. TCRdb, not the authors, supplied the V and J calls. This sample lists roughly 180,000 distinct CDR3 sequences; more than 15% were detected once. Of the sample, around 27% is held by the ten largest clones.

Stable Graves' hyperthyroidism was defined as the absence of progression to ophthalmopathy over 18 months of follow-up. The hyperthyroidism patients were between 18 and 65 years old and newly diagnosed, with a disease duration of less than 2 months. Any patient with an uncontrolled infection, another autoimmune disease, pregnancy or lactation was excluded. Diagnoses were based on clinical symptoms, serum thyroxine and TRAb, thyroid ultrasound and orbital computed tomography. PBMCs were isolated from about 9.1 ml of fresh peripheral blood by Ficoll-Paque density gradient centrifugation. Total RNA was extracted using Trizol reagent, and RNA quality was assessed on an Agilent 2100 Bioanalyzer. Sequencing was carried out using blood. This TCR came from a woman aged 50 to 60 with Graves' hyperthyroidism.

The DNA reads TGTGCCAGCTCACCGGAGCAGGATGGCACCGGGGAGCTGTTTTTT. Translated, it gives CASSPEQDGTGELFF. The chain couples TRBV18 to TRBJ2-2; no D segment can be confidently identified. Between the V and J ends, shortened by 3 bases and 4 bases respectively, the junction contains 12 bases. CDR1 is given as KGHSH and CDR2 as LQKENI, both from the germline V gene. The CDR3 has 15 amino acids, counting the end cysteine and phenylalanine. Only the CDR3 region is kept as DNA, spanning 45 bases read in frame from base 1.